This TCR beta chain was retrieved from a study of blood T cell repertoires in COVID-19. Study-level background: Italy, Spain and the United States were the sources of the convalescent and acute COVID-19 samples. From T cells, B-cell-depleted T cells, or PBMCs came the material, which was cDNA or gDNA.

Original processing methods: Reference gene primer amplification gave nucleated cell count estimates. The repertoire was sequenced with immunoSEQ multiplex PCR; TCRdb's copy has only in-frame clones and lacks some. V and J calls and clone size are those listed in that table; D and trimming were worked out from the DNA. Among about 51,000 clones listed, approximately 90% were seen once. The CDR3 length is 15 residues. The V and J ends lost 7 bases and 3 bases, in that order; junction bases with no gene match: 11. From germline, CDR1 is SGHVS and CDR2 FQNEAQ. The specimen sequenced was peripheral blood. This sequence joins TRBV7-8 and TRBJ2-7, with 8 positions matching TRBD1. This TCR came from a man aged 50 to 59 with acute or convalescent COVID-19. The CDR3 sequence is CASTNHRTGSYEQYF. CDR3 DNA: TGTGCCAGCACCAATCACCGGACAGGGAGCTACGAGCAGTACTTC.